Listed here are 30 T cell receptor beta chains from one sample, sequenced in a study of kidney transplant recipient with SARS-CoV-2 infection. In TCRdb, the reads were re-called with MiXCR into one record per CDR3 protein. The sample shows 200,000 to 300,000 distinct CDR3 sequences, 25% to 35% of them seen only once. The starting material was a blood sample, obtained at baseline and on day 111 from a kidney transplant recipient. The receptors were sampled from a male patient between 25 and 39 years old who had COVID-19 and was a kidney transplant recipient. Some T cells may possibly be graft donor cells.

This clonotype has only one observation. The conserved final phenylalanine or tryptophan is absent from the CDR3, which likely points to a read error. The CDR3 nucleotides are TGTGTCAGCAGTGTAACCGGCTATGGCTACACCTCC. This gives the protein CVSSVTGYGYTS. The chain has TRBV2 and TRBJ1-2; D is ambiguous. This CDR3 has 12 residues. Per the germline V gene, CDR1 is SNHLY and CDR2 is FYNNEI.

The chain combines TRBV12-3 or TRBV12-4 with TRBJ1-3, with TRBD1 identical over 7 bases. This CDR3 comprises 15 residues. The V gene end was trimmed by 9 bases and the J gene end by 7 bases; junction bases not matched to a gene: 15. Here the CDR3 reads CARSEQGSSGNTIYF. The DNA of the CDR3 is TGTGCCAGAAGCGAACAGGGGTCAAGTGGGAACACCATATATTTT.

This clonotype was seen repeatedly, ten times or more. The J gene is TRBJ2-6, the V gene TRBV9; D call uncertain. Trimming took off 3 bases at V and 0 bases at J, with 16 bases between the two ends. In germline, CDR1 is SGDLS, CDR2 YYNGEE. The CDR3 consists of 18 residues. Here the CDR3 reads CASSGLRNGNSGANVLTF. DNA for the CDR3: TGTGCCAGCAGCGGTCTAAGGAATGGCAACTCTGGGGCCAACGTCCTGACTTTC.

A few counts support this clonotype. This chain joins TRBV5-1 and TRBJ2-5, with D possibly TRBD2 on 5 matching bases. Trimming left V 4 bases short and J 5 bases short, with 21 bases between. CDR3 length: 16 residues. The germline V gene encodes CDR1 SGHRS and CDR2 YFSETQ. DNA for the CDR3: TGCGCCAGCAGCCCGCTGGGAATCAATACGGGGGAGACCCAGTACTTC. Translated: CASSPLGINTGETQYF.

Comment on this clonotype: A much larger clone sits a single nucleotide away, making a read error possible. The J gene is TRBJ1-2, the V gene TRBV6-9; D is uncertain. CDR1 MNHGY and CDR2 SVAAGI come from the germline V gene. The CDR3 is 17 amino acids. Trimming took 4 bases from V and 4 from J, leaving 22 bases between them. CDR3 residues: CASSSWMPYGKTYGYTF. The CDR3 DNA is TGTGCCAGCAGTTCTTGGATGCCTTACGGAAAGACCTATGGCTACACCTTC.

This clonotype was seen repeatedly, ten times or more. As DNA, the CDR3 is TGTGCCAGCAGCGGGCCAGGTCCCATTTCAGGCTTGACCGGGGAGCTGTTTTTT. Its protein is CASSGPGPISGLTGELFF. The gene calls are TRBV3-1 and TRBJ2-2; D is undetermined. The CDR3 length is 18 residues. Trimming took 5 bases from V and 5 from J, leaving 24 bases between them. Germline values: CDR1 LGHDT, CDR2 YNNKEL (reference sequence).

With regard to this clonotype: Given a much more abundant clone one base away, this may be a read error. The chain carries TRBV9 and TRBJ2-7, with D uncertain. Germline V gene lookup returns CDR1 SGDLS and CDR2 YYNGEE. V gave up 6 bases and J gave up 6 bases, with 19 bases separating them. This CDR3 has 14 residues. The CDR3 loop is CASNRNTAGGEQYF. DNA of the CDR3: TGTGCCAGCAACCGTAACACAGCCGGCGGCGAGCAGTACTTC.

This clonotype came up a few times. This could be a read error, since a much larger clone is one nucleotide away. This rearrangement joins TRBV5-8 to TRBJ1-2; no firm D call. This CDR3 is built from 16 residues. Germline CDR1 reads SGHTS; CDR2 reads YDEGEE. The V end was cut by 7 bases, the J end by 6 bases, with 25 bases between. This chain's CDR3 is CASVHCHPRKTHGYTF. The DNA for the CDR3 is TGTGCCAGCGTGCATTGTCATCCACGAAAGACCCATGGCTACACCTTC.

This clonotype was seen only once. It may be a read error: a sequence one base away is much more abundant. V usage is TRBV5-1 and J usage is TRBJ2-2; TRBD1 might be the D (6 bases). The CDR3 contains 15 residues. CDR1 SGHRS and CDR2 YFSETQ come from the germline V gene. CDR3 loop: CASSLAKQGTGERFF. The CDR3 nucleotides read TGCGCCAGCAGCTTGGCCAAACAGGGCACCGGGGAGCGGTTTTTT. Full variable domain (outside the CDR3, taken from reference TRBV5-1 and TRBJ2-2): KAGVTQTPRYLIKTRGQQVTLSCSPISGHRSVSWYQQTPGQGLQFLFEYFSETQRNKGNFPGRFSGRQFSNSRSEMNVSTLELGDSALYLCASSLAKQGTGERFFGEGSRLTVL.

This clonotype turned up a few times. The V gene is TRBV5-1, the J gene TRBJ1-1; no reliable D call. V lost 0 bases, J lost 6 bases, and 15 bases lay in between. This CDR3 region has 15 residues. Per germline, CDR1 SGHRS and CDR2 YFSETQ. DNA for the CDR3: TGCGCCAGCAGCTTGGAGGGCAACCCAGGCCCTGAAGCTTTCTTT. Translating it yields CASSLEGNPGPEAFF.

Many counts were recorded for this clonotype. V is TRBV2 and J is TRBJ1-1; a possible D gene is TRBD1 (6 bases). The germline gives CDR1 SNHLY, CDR2 FYNNEI. CDR3 size: 16 residues. V was shortened by 6 bases and J by 0 bases, with 17 bases between the two germline ends. This CDR3 reads CASRPTGGGLNTEAFF. CDR3 in DNA: TGTGCCAGCAGACCCACAGGAGGGGGTTTGAACACTGAAGCTTTCTTT.

This clonotype was detected a few times. The CDR3 does not close with the conserved phenylalanine or tryptophan, likely indicating a read error. The rearrangement uses TRBV6-1 and TRBJ1-2, with a tentative D call TRBD1 (6 bases). The germline CDR1 and CDR2 sequences are MNHNS and SASEGT. The CDR3 totals 13 residues. V lost 5 bases and J lost 2, with 9 bases in between. CDR3 sequence reads: CASSLDSNYGYTV. CDR3 DNA: TGTGCCAGCAGTCTGGACAGCAACTATGGCTACACCGTC.

A few counts support this clonotype. The gene calls are TRBV18 and TRBJ2-5; D gene uncertain. Trimming took 3 bases from V and 4 from J, leaving 12 bases between them. CDR3 length equals 14 residues. The germline CDR1 and CDR2 sequences are KGHSH and LQKENI. CDR3: CASSPGRAPETQYF. DNA of the CDR3: TGTGCCAGCTCACCCGGACGGGCCCCAGAGACCCAGTACTTC.

This clonotype has at least ten counts. The chain joins TRBV12-3 or TRBV12-4 to TRBJ1-1; D gene ambiguous. Trimming removed 3 bases from V and 4 bases from J, with 6 bases in between. This CDR3 has 12 residues. Here the CDR3 reads CASSFSGTEAFF. The DNA for the CDR3 is TGTGCCAGCAGTTTCTCGGGCACTGAAGCTTTCTTT.

This clonotype was observed a few times. The chain has TRBV6-4 and TRBJ2-3; 15 bases agree with TRBD2. This CDR3 is built from 16 residues. V was pared by 6 bases and J by 6 bases, with 7 bases of the junction left unmatched. Germline CDR1 reads MRHNA; CDR2 reads SNTAGT. CDR3 DNA sequence: TGTGCCAGCAGCGAAGGACTAGCGGGAGGGTCCGATACGCAGTATTTT. This codes for CASSEGLAGGSDTQYF.

On this clonotype itself: It may be a read error: a sequence one base away is much more abundant. This chain links TRBV5-1 with TRBJ1-4; TRBD1 agrees at 10 bases. This CDR3 spans 14 amino acids. Germline CDR1 reads SGHRS; CDR2 reads YFSETQ. The CDR3 region has the DNA TGCGCCAGCAGCCTTGGACAGGGGGATGAAGAACTGTTTTTT. It specifies CASSLGQGDEELFF.

This clonotype was counted many times. The rearrangement joins TRBV9 to TRBJ2-7; D is unclear. CDR1 is SGDLS, CDR2 YYNGEE, per germline. The CDR3 is 14 amino acids. V lost 1 base, J lost 6 bases, and 14 bases lay in between. The CDR3 sequence is CASSVNVGVSEQYF. For the CDR3, the DNA is TGTGCCAGCAGCGTAAACGTCGGAGTGAGCGAGCAGTACTTC.

This clonotype appeared a few times. The chain uses TRBV19 and TRBJ1-4, with TRBD1 matching 7 bases. Germline V gene lookup returns CDR1 LNHDA and CDR2 SQIVND (reference sequence). This CDR3 contains 14 residues. The V and J ends lost 10 bases and 7 bases, in that order; junction bases with no gene match: 12. The CDR3 loop is CANSHGTVGEKLFF. The CDR3 DNA sequence: TGTGCCAATTCGCACGGGACAGTAGGTGAAAAACTGTTTTTT.

At least ten counts were recorded for this clonotype. The V gene is TRBV7-2, the J gene TRBJ1-5; perhaps TRBD1 as D (6 bases). CDR1 is SGHTA, CDR2 FQGNSA, per germline. The germline V and J ends were trimmed by 2 bases and 0 bases, with 14 bases remaining between them. This CDR3 has 17 residues. For the CDR3, the DNA is TGTGCCAGCAGCTTAAAATCGGGGGCGCATAGCAATCAGCCCCAGCATTTT. This encodes CASSLKSGAHSNQPQHF.

This clonotype was picked up many times. The V and J genes are TRBV6-5 and TRBJ1-4; TRBD1 aligns across 7 bases. This CDR3 contains 16 residues. The ends lost 4 bases at V and 6 bases at J; junction bases unmatched: 11. Germline V gene data show CDR1 as MNHEY and CDR2 as SVGAGI. This chain's CDR3 is CASSSDTQGIHEKLFF. In DNA, the CDR3 is TGTGCCAGCAGTTCGGATACACAGGGGATTCATGAAAAACTGTTTTTT.

This clonotype was seen repeatedly, ten times or more. The V gene is TRBV10-3, the J gene TRBJ1-2; no reliable D call. Germline V gene sequence: CDR1 ENHRY, CDR2 SYGVKD. V was pared by 0 bases and J by 6 bases, with 11 bases between. This CDR3 has 14 amino acids. The CDR3: CAISESRSSHGYTF. CDR3 DNA: TGTGCCATCAGTGAGTCTCGATCTTCTCATGGCTACACCTTC.

This clonotype occurred many times. The genes are TRBV6-2 or TRBV6-3 and TRBJ1-5; D possibly corresponds to TRBD1 (6 bases). In germline, CDR1 is MNHEY, CDR2 SVGEGT. The CDR3 is 13 amino acids. Between the trimmed V and J ends, which lost 6 bases and 9 bases, there was a span of 15 bases. For the CDR3, the DNA is TGTGCCAGCAGGACAACAGGGATTCGGCCCCAGCATTTT. It encodes CASRTTGIRPQHF.

Comment on this clonotype: A much larger clone sits a single nucleotide away, making a read error possible. Here the CDR3 reads CASSIAGKPAGGNTIYF. CDR3 nucleotides: TGTGCCAGTAGTATAGCCGGGAAGCCGGCTGGCGGAAACACCATATATTTT. The chain has TRBV19 and TRBJ1-3, with D uncertain. The germline V gene encodes CDR1 LNHDA and CDR2 SQIVND (reference sequence). V lost 1 base to trimming and J lost 4 bases, with 17 bases between them. This CDR3 is 17 amino acids long.

This clonotype was seen ten or more times. This chain uses TRBV5-4 with TRBJ1-2; D ambiguous. Per the germline V gene, CDR1 is SGHNT and CDR2 is YYREEE (reference sequence). V was pared by 7 bases and J by 4 bases, with 23 bases between. This CDR3 has 16 residues. DNA of the CDR3: TGTGCCAGCCGAACGCACGTACCAGGAAAGACCTATGGCTACACCTTC. It codes for CASRTHVPGKTYGYTF.

Many counts were recorded for this clonotype. The chain joins TRBV6-5 to TRBJ2-7; D gene unclear. Trimming stripped 0 bases from V and 4 bases from J, with 7 bases between. This CDR3 has 13 residues. Germline CDR1 is MNHEY and CDR2 is SVGAGI. CDR3: CASSYSRQYEQYF. The DNA for the CDR3 is TGTGCCAGCAGTTACTCGAGACAATACGAGCAGTACTTC.

As to this clonotype: This may arise from a read error, as a much more abundant clone is one base away. The J gene is TRBJ1-2, the V gene TRBV6-5, with TRBD1 as a possible D gene (5 bases). Per the germline V gene, CDR1 is MNHEY and CDR2 is SVGAGI. The V and J ends lost 6 bases and 4 bases respectively, with 18 bases between them. The CDR3 runs 15 residues. The CDR3 reads CASRFEAGLGYGYTF. CDR3 DNA sequence: TGTGCCAGCAGATTTGAGGCAGGGCTGGGCTATGGCTACACCTTC.

Concerning this clonotype: This may come from a read error, since a much larger clone is one base off. The chain employs TRBV5-1 and TRBJ2-7, with D possibly TRBD1 on 7 matching bases. V lost 3 bases and J lost 4, with 20 bases in between. The germline gives CDR1 SGHRS, CDR2 YFSETQ. CDR3 size: 16 residues. CDR3 coding DNA: TGCGCCAGCAGCTCTCGGGGTGGAGGGGGCCATTACGAGCAGTACTTC. Translated, it gives CASSSRGGGGHYEQYF.

V gene TRBV29-1 combines with J gene TRBJ2-1; TRBD1 is a possible D gene (5 bases). The V gene's germline CDR1 is SQVTM and CDR2 ANQGSEA. V lost 7 bases to trimming and J lost 6 bases, with 13 bases between them. CDR3 length: 12 amino acids. CDR3 in DNA: TGCAGCGCGTCCAGGGATTCCAATGAGCAGTTCTTC. It encodes CSASRDSNEQFF.

This clonotype was seen repeatedly, ten times or more. V gene TRBV3-1 combines with J gene TRBJ2-5; D uncertain. V lost 5 bases, J lost 5 bases, and 24 bases lay in between. The germline gives CDR1 LGHDT, CDR2 YNNKEL (reference sequence). CDR3 length equals 17 residues. The CDR3 loop is CASSGWNPISFSETQYF. As DNA, the CDR3 is TGTGCCAGCAGCGGCTGGAATCCCATTTCTTTCTCTGAGACCCAGTACTTC.

This chain uses TRBV20-1 with TRBJ2-3, with D maybe TRBD1 (6 bases). The V and J ends lost 8 bases and 3 bases respectively, with 18 bases between them. The V gene's germline CDR1 is DFQATT and CDR2 SNEGSKA (reference sequence). The CDR3 is made up of 14 amino acids. The CDR3 DNA follows: TGCAGTCTCCTGGGCAGGGGAAAAACAGATACGCAGTATTTT. It translates to CSLLGRGKTDTQYF.